The 16 T cell receptor beta chains presented below share a single source sample, sequenced in a study of blood T cell repertoires in COVID-19. Profiled with immunoSEQ multiplex PCR; TCRdb holds only in-frame clones, not every one. The data contain approximately 190,000 clones, 80% to 90% of them singletons. Sequencing was done on a sample of peripheral blood. The receptors were sampled from an older woman with active or convalescent COVID-19.

The sample holds a few counts of this clone. This chain connects TRBV24-1 to TRBJ2-7, with TRBD1 matching 8 bases. The CDR3 spans 16 residues. Germline V gene lookup returns CDR1 KGHDR and CDR2 SFDVKD. V gave up 3 bases and J gave up 2 bases; unmatched junction bases: 8. The chain's CDR3 is CATSDTQGALAYEQYF. CDR3 nucleotides: TGTGCCACCAGTGATACGCAGGGGGCCCTCGCCTACGAGCAGTACTTC.

V usage is TRBV5-5 and J usage is TRBJ2-1, with D maybe TRBD2 (5 bases). V lost 4 bases and J 3 bases, leaving 14 bases between the germline ends. CDR3 size: 15 residues. Germline V CDR1 and CDR2: SGHKS, YYEKEE (reference sequence). The CDR3 DNA sequence: TGTGCCAGCAGCCGACGTGAACTAGTCTACAATGAGCAGTTCTTC. Protein: CASSRRELVYNEQFF.

This clone was seen just once. This sequence joins TRBV7-2 and TRBJ2-4; weak D call: TRBD2 (5 bases). The V and J ends lost 1 base and 1 base respectively, with 14 bases between them. Germline CDR1 and CDR2: SGHTA and FQGNSA. The CDR3 is made up of 17 amino acids. The chain's CDR3 is CASSLGRTRGAKNIQYF. The CDR3 DNA sequence: TGTGCCAGCAGCTTAGGGAGGACTCGCGGGGCCAAAAACATTCAGTACTTC.

The rearrangement joins TRBV11-3 to TRBJ2-1; the D gene is possibly TRBD1 (5 bases). Trimming cost V 1 base and J 6 bases, with 7 bases left between them. The CDR3 runs to 13 residues. Germline V gene data show CDR1 as SGHNT and CDR2 as YENEEA. CDR3 sequence (DNA): TGTGCCAGCAGCTTAGTTCAGGGCAATGAGCAGTTCTTC. Translating gives CASSLVQGNEQFF.

The chain is built from TRBV29-1 and TRBJ1-1; D is possibly TRBD1 (5 bases). Deletions cut 4 bases from V and 1 base from J, with 13 bases between. CDR3 size: 14 residues. The germline CDR1 and CDR2 sequences are SQVTM and ANQGSEA. CDR3 in DNA: TGCAGCGTTGGGGGGGTCAGGAGGAACACTGAAGCTTTCTTT. Translation: CSVGGVRRNTEAFF.

This clone was seen repeatedly, ten times or more. The chain joins TRBV5-1 to TRBJ2-7; a weak D match, TRBD2 (6 bases). The V and J ends lost 0 bases and 0 bases respectively, with 13 bases between them. Germline V gene lookup returns CDR1 SGHRS and CDR2 YFSETQ. CDR3 length equals 16 residues. The CDR3 bases are TGCGCCAGCAGCTTGGCCCTTGCGGGAATCTCCTACGAGCAGTACTTC. The encoded protein is CASSLALAGISYEQYF.

The chain has TRBV20-1 and TRBJ1-5; possible D gene TRBD1, 5 bases. The CDR3 covers 14 residues. V was clipped by 3 bases and J by 0 bases, with 9 bases between them. Germline assignment: CDR1 DFQATT and CDR2 SNEGSKA (reference sequence). The CDR3 region has the DNA TGCAGTGCTAGTAAGGGGTATAGCAATCAGCCCCAGCATTTT. It specifies CSASKGYSNQPQHF.

The chain recombines TRBV18 with TRBJ2-5, with D perhaps matching TRBD2 (5 bases). Trimming took 2 bases from V and 4 from J, leaving 14 bases between them. Germline CDR1 KGHSH, CDR2 LQKENI. CDR3 length: 15 amino acids. The CDR3 nucleotides read TGTGCCAGCTCACCAACCGGGGTACTGGGAGAGACCCAGTACTTC. Its protein is CASSPTGVLGETQYF.

The chain recombines TRBV29-1 with TRBJ2-5; 8 bases match TRBD2. This CDR3 contains 16 residues. The trim removed 0 bases at V and 1 base at J, leaving 7 bases unmatched. Germline CDR1 reads SQVTM; CDR2 reads ANQGSEA. The DNA of the CDR3 is TGCAGCGTTGAAGATGTCACTAGCGGAGGCCAAGAGACCCAGTACTTC. It encodes CSVEDVTSGGQETQYF.

The DNA for the CDR3 is TGTGCCAGCAGTCCCTACGGGAGGGCCGCACAGGGGCAGTTCTTC. Amino acid sequence: CASSPYGRAAQGQFF. The chain links TRBV6-2 or TRBV6-3 to TRBJ2-1; 8 nucleotides match TRBD2. The V segment lost 5 bases and the J segment 12 bases; nucleotides outside the gene matches: 15. The germline V gene has CDR1 MNHEY and CDR2 SVGEGT. The CDR3 length is 15 residues.

V gene TRBV6-6 combines with J gene TRBJ1-5; 7 bases match TRBD1. CDR1 MNHNY and CDR2 SVGAGI come from the germline V gene (reference sequence). This CDR3 region has 15 residues. V dropped 6 bases and J dropped 5; count of bases not matched to a gene: 10. The CDR3: CASRQLGTEDQPQHF. In DNA, the CDR3 is TGTGCCAGCAGGCAATTAGGGACAGAGGATCAGCCCCAGCATTTT.

The J gene is TRBJ1-1, the V gene TRBV25-1; D is uncertain. V shed 3 bases and J shed 11 bases, with 13 bases lying between them. The CDR3 sequence is 12 residues long. Germline V gene lookup returns CDR1 MGHDK and CDR2 SYGVNS. DNA for the CDR3: TGTGCCAGCAGTGACCCAACTTTGAGGGCTTTCTTT. Protein sequence: CASSDPTLRAFF.

With respect to this clone: Other DNA sequences in the sample encode the same CDR3. This chain uses TRBV28 with TRBJ2-7, with D perhaps matching TRBD2 (6 bases). The V end lost 5 bases, the J end lost 4 bases, and 9 bases lay between the germline ends. CDR3 length equals 12 residues. The V gene's germline CDR1 is MDHEN and CDR2 SYDVKM. The CDR3 loop reads CASSLGTYEQYF. CDR3 in DNA: TGTGCCAGCAGTCTAGGGACTTACGAGCAGTACTTC.

The chain carries TRBV4-2 and TRBJ1-1; a possible D gene is TRBD1 (5 bases). The germline V and J ends were trimmed by 1 base and 1 base, with 10 bases remaining between them. This CDR3 comprises 15 residues. Germline lookup yields CDR1 LGHNA and CDR2 YNFKEQ. The CDR3 loop reads CASSQVSQGNTEAFF. The CDR3 DNA reads TGTGCCAGCAGCCAAGTTAGTCAGGGGAACACTGAAGCTTTCTTT.

This chain links TRBV18 with TRBJ2-3; 10 bases are shared with TRBD2. This CDR3 spans 14 amino acids. V shed 4 bases, J shed 4 bases, and the junction held 2 bases outside the gene matches. Germline assignment: CDR1 KGHSH and CDR2 LQKENI. CDR3 in amino acids: CASSLGTSADTQYF. For the CDR3, the DNA is TGTGCCAGCTCACTCGGGACTAGCGCAGATACGCAGTATTTT.

This chain uses TRBV3-1 (or the pseudogene TRBV3-2) with TRBJ2-2; 7 nucleotides match TRBD2. CDR3 size: 17 residues. Germline CDR1 LGHDT, CDR2 YNNKEL (reference sequence). The ends lost 0 bases at V and 0 bases at J; junction bases unmatched: 4. The CDR3 protein is CASSQDRGGTNTGELFF. CDR3 in DNA: TGTGCCAGCAGCCAAGATCGCGGGGGAACGAACACCGGGGAGCTGTTTTTT.